This record concerns one TCR beta chain sequence. This record comes from a study of cytomegalovirus exposure and HLA in healthy donors. With 60 Vbeta and 13 Jbeta primers, the PCR was carried out. Data came from immunoSEQ multiplex PCR; TCRdb stores just in-frame clones and leaves some out. The repertoire consists of about 200,000 clones, with approximately 80% occurring once and the leading ten covering 2.9%. Germline loops: CDR1 SGDLS, CDR2 YYNGEE. The CDR3 length is 16 residues. V lost 2 bases to trimming and J lost 2 bases; unmatched junction nucleotides: 5. The source of this sequence is a man younger than 40 in good health and CMV-seronegative. Sequenced: PBMCs. V and J are TRBV9 and TRBJ2-5; 11 nucleotides agree with TRBD2. The CDR3 is CASSVLSGGVQETQYF. The CDR3 DNA reads as TGTGCCAGCAGCGTTCTTAGCGGGGGGGTACAAGAGACCCAGTACTTC.